What follows are 27 T cell receptor beta chains derived from one specimen sequenced in a study of Ad26.COV2.S vaccination and SARS-CoV-2 variants. Treatment in this sample: over 15 received Ad26.COV2.S at low or high dose, single or two shots; 5 received placebo; per-sample allocation not given. Repertoires come from day 63 after the first vaccine or placebo injection. The assay was immunoSEQ multiplex PCR, and TCRdb's table has in-frame clones only and misses some. The sample has 380,000 or so clones, roughly 85% seen once. This material consisted of peripheral blood, taken in a trial of Ad26.COV2.S vaccine versus placebo. Receptors originate from a person aged 18-65 years who received the Ad26.COV2.S COVID-19 vaccine or a placebo.

The rearrangement links TRBV5-1 to TRBJ2-7; 9 bases agree with TRBD1. Germline values: CDR1 SGHRS, CDR2 YFSETQ. The CDR3 is 15 amino acids. J gave up 6 bases and V 5 bases, and 12 bases lay outside the gene matches. CDR3 region: CASREPGQGRGEQYF. The DNA of the CDR3 is TGCGCCAGCAGGGAACCGGGACAGGGTCGTGGCGAGCAGTACTTC. Complete variable domain (other parts from reference TRBV5-1 and TRBJ2-7): KAGVTQTPRYLIKTRGQQVTLSCSPISGHRSVSWYQQTPGQGLQFLFEYFSETQRNKGNFPGRFSGRQFSNSRSEMNVSTLELGDSALYLCASREPGQGRGEQYFGPGTRLTVT.

The gene calls are TRBV30 and TRBJ2-5; D is ambiguous. V dropped 0 bases and J dropped 4 bases, with 3 bases sitting between them. The germline CDR1 and CDR2 sequences are GTSNPN and SVGIG (reference sequence). The CDR3 sequence is 11 residues long. In nucleotides, the CDR3 is TGTGCCTGGAGTGTGGCAGAGACCCAGTACTTC. It yields the protein CAWSVAETQYF.

DNA for the CDR3: TGTGCCAGCAGAGACAGGGCCAAAAACATTCAGTACTTC. Protein product: CASRDRAKNIQYF. The chain uses TRBV2 and TRBJ2-4; D is possibly TRBD1 (6 bases). This CDR3 spans 13 amino acids. Germline V gene data show CDR1 as SNHLY and CDR2 as FYNNEI. The V gene lost 6 bases and the J gene lost 1 base, with 7 bases spanning the gap.

This clone came up once. J is TRBJ1-2 and V is TRBV21-1; the D segment call TRBD1 is taken from the table without a DNA check. TRBV21-1 is a known pseudogene. The CDR3 totals 16 residues. Here the CDR3 reads CASSKEETGLNYGYTF. CDR3 sequence (DNA): TGTGCCAGCAGCAAAGAGGAGACAGGACTCAACTATGGCTACACCTTC.

This chain uses TRBV3-1 (or the pseudogene TRBV3-2) with TRBJ2-7; 12 positions agree with TRBD2. The trim removed 5 bases at V and 2 bases at J, leaving 10 bases unmatched. This CDR3 has 17 amino acids. Germline V gene data show CDR1 as LGHDT and CDR2 as YNNKEL (reference sequence). As DNA, the CDR3 is TGTGCCAGCAGCGTAGGGGGACTAGCGGGTGATACCTACGAGCAGTACTTC. Its protein is CASSVGGLAGDTYEQYF.

This clone appeared a few times. CDR3 bases: TGTGCCAGCATCAGGAGGGGCAATCAGCCCCAGCATTTT. It is translated as CASIRRGNQPQHF. The chain uses TRBV28 and TRBJ1-5; no reliable D call. The V gene's germline CDR1 is MDHEN and CDR2 SYDVKM. The CDR3 totals 13 residues. Trimming removed 7 bases at V and 2 bases at J, with 9 bases between. Using reference TRBV28 and TRBJ1-5 for the parts outside the CDR3, the full variable domain is DVKVTQSSRYLVKRTGEKVFLECVQDMDHENMFWYRQDPGLGLRLIYFSYDVKMKEKGDIPEGYSVSREKKERFSLILESASTNQTSMYLCASIRRGNQPQHFGDGTRLSIL.

The chain uses TRBV5-8 and TRBJ1-4; no reliable D call. The germline V and J ends were trimmed by 0 bases and 5 bases, with 8 bases remaining between them. This CDR3 has 14 residues. Germline V gene data show CDR1 as SGHTS and CDR2 as YDEGEE. CDR3 coding DNA: TGTGCCAGCAGCTTGGAAGTTTGGAATGAAAAACTGTTTTTT. This codes for CASSLEVWNEKLFF.

V is TRBV29-1 and J is TRBJ1-2; D gene ambiguous. Trimming cost V 3 bases and J 7 bases, with 9 bases left between them. Germline V CDR1 and CDR2: SQVTM, ANQGSEA. The CDR3 loop spans 11 amino acids. The CDR3 here is CSVEGMAGYTF. The CDR3 DNA is TGCAGCGTTGAGGGGATGGCTGGCTACACCTTC.

The gene calls are TRBV5-1 and TRBJ1-1; a weak D match, TRBD1 (5 bases). Germline V gene data show CDR1 as SGHRS and CDR2 as YFSETQ. The CDR3 has 14 amino acids. The V end lost 0 bases, the J end lost 8 bases, and 14 bases lay between the germline ends. The CDR3 spells CASSLETGRPEAFF. The DNA of the CDR3 is TGCGCCAGCAGCTTGGAGACGGGGCGGCCGGAAGCTTTCTTT.

There are a few counts of this clone. The chain recombines TRBV6-1 with TRBJ2-2; 10 nucleotides align to TRBD2. From germline, CDR1 is MNHNS and CDR2 SASEGT. Germline trimming cut 2 bases from V and 8 bases from J; bases unmatched to any gene: 5. The CDR3 runs 15 residues. CDR3 sequence (DNA): TGTGCCAGCAGTGAAAGGGTAGCGGGAGGAGGGGAGCTGTTTTTT. This translates into CASSERVAGGGELFF.

This chain joins TRBV4-3 and TRBJ1-2; D gene ambiguous. Per germline, CDR1 LGHNA and CDR2 YSLEER. The CDR3 sequence is 16 residues long. V was pared by 1 base and J by 4 bases, with 16 bases between. DNA for the CDR3: TGCGCCAGCAGCCAAGTGGGCAGTTATAAGTCCTATGGCTACACCTTC. Its protein product is CASSQVGSYKSYGYTF.

V usage is TRBV2 and J usage is TRBJ2-3; D is undetermined. The germline gives CDR1 SNHLY, CDR2 FYNNEI. This CDR3 has 14 amino acids. Trimming stripped 6 bases from V and 3 bases from J, with 13 bases between. In DNA form, the CDR3 reads TGTGCCAGCAGGGCTTGGCTGAGGACAGATACGCAGTATTTT. Its translation: CASRAWLRTDTQYF. Based on the CDR3 plus reference TRBV2 and TRBJ2-3, the full variable domain is EPEVTQTPSHQVTQMGQEVILRCVPISNHLYFYWYRQILGQKVEFLVSFYNNEISEKSEIFDDQFSVERPDGSNFTLKIRSTKLEDSAMYFCASRAWLRTDTQYFGPGTRLTVL.

This chain uses TRBV3-1 (or the pseudogene TRBV3-2) with TRBJ2-3; 16 bases map to TRBD2. This CDR3 spans 20 amino acids. V shed 1 base, J shed 3 bases, and the junction held 10 bases outside the gene matches. Germline CDR1 and CDR2: LGHDT and YNNKEL (reference sequence). This CDR3 reads CASSQADSGTSGRDTDTQYF. The CDR3 nucleotides read TGTGCCAGCAGCCAAGCCGACTCTGGGACTAGCGGGAGGGATACAGATACGCAGTATTTT.

V usage is TRBV6-1 and J usage is TRBJ1-2, with 7 nucleotides matching TRBD1. The CDR3 covers 15 residues. CDR1 is MNHNS, CDR2 SASEGT, per germline. The junction had 7 bases not matched to a gene; V was cut back by 2 bases and J by 4 bases. The CDR3 region is CASSERSGGFYGYTF. As DNA, the CDR3 is TGTGCCAGCAGTGAAAGGTCAGGGGGGTTCTATGGCTACACCTTC.

The gene calls are TRBV19 and TRBJ1-1; weak D call: TRBD1 (5 bases). The CDR3 consists of 14 residues. Germline CDR1 and CDR2: LNHDA and SQIVND (reference sequence). Trimming stripped 7 bases from V and 1 base from J, with 13 bases between. CDR3 in amino acids: CASILGGGNTEAFF. The CDR3 nucleotides are TGTGCCAGTATCCTCGGCGGGGGGAACACTGAAGCTTTCTTT.

The chain links TRBV7-3 to TRBJ2-1, with TRBD2 as a possible D gene (6 bases). Germline V gene lookup returns CDR1 SGHTA and CDR2 FQGTGA. Trimming took 4 bases from V and 8 from J, leaving 12 bases between them. This CDR3 has 13 amino acids. The CDR3: CASSSSTRHEQFF. In DNA form, the CDR3 reads TGTGCCAGCAGCTCATCGACTAGGCATGAGCAGTTCTTC. Looking up the rest from reference TRBV7-3 and TRBJ2-1 gives the full variable domain: GAGVSQTPSNKVTEKGKYVELRCDPISGHTALYWYRQSLGQGPEFLIYFQGTGAADDSGLPNDRFFAVRPEGSVSTLKIQRTERGDSAVYLCASSSSTRHEQFFGPGTRLTVL.

The CDR3 bases are TGTGCCATCAGTGAGGGGGGGAATGAGCCCCAGCATTTT. The encoded protein is CAISEGGNEPQHF. The chain combines TRBV10-3 with TRBJ1-5; TRBD1 is a possible D gene (5 bases). Germline CDR1 and CDR2: ENHRY and SYGVKD. Deletions cut 2 bases from V and 8 bases from J, with 10 bases between. The CDR3 consists of 13 residues.

This clone was detected a few times. The rearrangement links TRBV30 to TRBJ2-7, with D tentatively TRBD1 (6 bases). The CDR3 loop spans 16 amino acids. Trimming removed 0 bases at V and 4 bases at J, with 19 bases between. The germline gives CDR1 GTSNPN, CDR2 SVGIG (reference sequence). The CDR3: CAWSVRGTPFSYEQYF. CDR3 DNA: TGTGCCTGGAGTGTACGTGGGACACCGTTTTCTTACGAGCAGTACTTC.

The chain joins TRBV11-3 to TRBJ2-1; a weak D match, TRBD2 (6 bases). The CDR3 has 13 residues. Trimming took off 4 bases at V and 7 bases at J, with 11 bases between the two ends. CDR1 is SGHNT and CDR2 is YENEEA in the germline V gene. The CDR3 bases are TGTGCCAGCAGCTACGGAGGGCTTAATGAGCAGTTCTTC. This sequence encodes CASSYGGLNEQFF.

This clone was seen just once. The chain recombines TRBV6-2 or TRBV6-3 with TRBJ2-7; 7 bases agree with TRBD1. The CDR3 length is 18 residues. Germline V gene lookup returns CDR1 MNHEY and CDR2 SVGEGT. The ends lost 0 bases at V and 0 bases at J; junction bases unmatched: 11. CDR3 loop: CASSYSRHRGLSSYEQYF. CDR3 DNA: TGTGCCAGCAGTTACTCGAGACACAGGGGCCTTAGCTCCTACGAGCAGTACTTC.

CDR3 sequence reads: CASSPFDRGGGYTF. As DNA, the CDR3 is TGTGCCAGCTCACCCTTTGACAGGGGAGGTGGCTACACCTTC. The chain is built from TRBV18 and TRBJ1-2, with TRBD1 identical over 8 bases. V shed 3 bases and J 7 bases; nucleotides not matched to a gene: 7. The CDR3 extends over 14 amino acids. Germline V CDR1 and CDR2: KGHSH, LQKENI.

V is TRBV6-6 and J is TRBJ2-5; TRBD1 matches 8 bases. Trimming cost V 6 bases and J 7 bases; bases outside gene matches: 13. CDR1 MNHNY and CDR2 SVGAGI come from the germline V gene (reference sequence). The length of the CDR3 is 15 residues. CDR3 bases: TGTGCCAGCAGCTCCTCGGCAGGGGGCATTCGGACCCAGTACTTC. This sequence encodes CASSSSAGGIRTQYF.

The chain joins TRBV6-1 to TRBJ2-7; TRBD2 matches at 9 bases. V lost 3 bases to trimming and J lost 2 bases; unmatched junction nucleotides: 8. Germline V gene sequence: CDR1 MNHNS, CDR2 SASEGT. The CDR3 is 16 amino acids. CDR3 DNA: TGTGCCAGCAGTGACCCTAGGGGCGGGAGGGCCTACGAGCAGTACTTC. Encoded protein: CASSDPRGGRAYEQYF.

The chain is built from TRBV14 and TRBJ2-7; D ambiguous. V lost 4 bases and J lost 3, with 10 bases in between. The germline gives CDR1 SGHDN, CDR2 FVKESK. CDR3 size: 13 residues. DNA of the CDR3: TGTGCCAGCAGCCTAGGTCTCGGCTACGAGCAGTACTTC. This translates into CASSLGLGYEQYF.

This chain connects TRBV7-3 to TRBJ2-3; D call uncertain. The CDR3 spans 15 residues. Germline lookup yields CDR1 SGHTA and CDR2 FQGTGA. Trimming pared 3 bases from V and 0 bases from J, leaving 10 bases between. The DNA for the CDR3 is TGTGCCAGCAGCTTGAACCCTCCGAGCACAGATACGCAGTATTTT. Its translation: CASSLNPPSTDTQYF.

This rearrangement joins TRBV10-2 to TRBJ1-2, with a weak D call TRBD1 (5 bases). V was shortened by 0 bases and J by 5 bases, with 16 bases between the two germline ends. The CDR3 is 16 amino acids. The germline CDR1 and CDR2 sequences are WSHSY and SAAADI. The CDR3 loop is CASSESREGRNYGYTF. The CDR3 DNA is TGCGCCAGCAGTGAGTCGAGAGAGGGACGGAATTATGGCTACACCTTC.

The genes are TRBV7-2 and TRBJ1-1; 7 bases align to TRBD1. After removal of 5 bases from V and 0 bases from J, the junction contained 9 bases not matched to a gene. This CDR3 is built from 16 residues. Germline V gives CDR1 SGHTA, CDR2 FQGNSA. The CDR3 DNA sequence: TGTGCCAGCAGCGTCAGTCCGGGACAGCTGAACACTGAAGCTTTCTTT. This encodes CASSVSPGQLNTEAFF.